This TCR beta chain came from a study of T cells in Graves' hyperthyroidism and ophthalmopathy. Study-wide findings and caveats: The model predicted ophthalmopathy a median approximately seven months before onset. Blood also held most thyroid clonotypes expanded beyond 0.001. Using 13 V-J features, a model discriminated ophthalmopathy from stable hyperthyroidism.

Points on this clonotype: What it recognizes is unknown.

The V end was cut by 5 bases, the J end by 5 bases, with 19 bases between. This CDR3 spans 17 amino acids. It was RNA transcripts that yielded the amplified TCR beta CDR3 regions. First-round RT-PCR targeting the TCR CDR3 was performed with the HTBI primer set. TCRdb re-called the multiplex PCR reads through MiXCR, storing one row per CDR3 protein. The table includes nearly 750,000 distinct CDR3 sequences, under 45% detected once. Sequenced sample: blood. This clonotype originated in a middle-aged woman with Graves' hyperthyroidism. The genes are TRBV12-3 or TRBV12-4 and TRBJ1-6, with TRBD1 as a possible D gene (5 bases). The CDR3 sequence: CASSPGGRSPNNSPLHF. The CDR3 nucleotides are TGTGCCAGCAGTCCGGGGGGACGATCACCCAATAATTCACCCCTCCACTTT.